This T cell receptor (beta chain) comes out of a study of blood T cell repertoires in COVID-19. Study information: The analysed material was cDNA or gDNA that came from T cells, B-cell-depleted T cells, or PBMCs.

V lost 4 bases and J 6 bases, leaving 11 bases between the germline ends. The CDR3 has 14 amino acids. Germline CDR1 reads SGHKS; CDR2 reads YYEKEE (reference sequence). Clones were sequenced by immunoSEQ multiplex PCR, and TCRdb holds only the in-frame ones, with some missing. The data show roughly 130,000 clones, 84% seen once. The sequence derives from a woman aged 55-69 years with acute or convalescent COVID-19. Input material: peripheral blood. The rearrangement links TRBV5-5 to TRBJ1-6; D not certain. The CDR3 sequence: CASSRGDFNSPLHF. DNA for the CDR3: TGTGCCAGCAGCCGCGGAGACTTTAATTCACCCCTCCACTTT.